Described below is a single T cell receptor beta chain sequence and its context. Just one base apart from a much larger clone, this may be a read error. This sample's RNA came from whole unsorted tissue. The normal lung tissue was taken more than 3 cm from the tumor edge. A modified ARM-PCR protocol with three rounds of nested PCR amplified TCRbeta. Via MiXCR, TCRdb re-called the multiplex PCR reads, giving one row per CDR3 protein. This repertoire shows about 44,000 distinct CDR3 sequences, around 64% found once; its top ten account for approximately 31%. The data were taken from a study of tumor and adjacent non-tumor tissue in lung cancer. Germline assignment: CDR1 MGHRA and CDR2 YSYEKL. The CDR3 spans 15 residues.

The chain joins TRBV4-1 to TRBJ2-1, with D perhaps TRBD1 or TRBD2 (5 bases each). The clonotype comes from a woman aged 70 to 79 with non-small cell lung cancer. Sequenced input: distant non-tumor lung tissue. The CDR3 protein is CTSSPAGTPYNEQFF. CDR3 nucleotides: TGCACCAGCAGCCCCGCCGGGACGCCCTACAATGAGCAGTTCTTC.